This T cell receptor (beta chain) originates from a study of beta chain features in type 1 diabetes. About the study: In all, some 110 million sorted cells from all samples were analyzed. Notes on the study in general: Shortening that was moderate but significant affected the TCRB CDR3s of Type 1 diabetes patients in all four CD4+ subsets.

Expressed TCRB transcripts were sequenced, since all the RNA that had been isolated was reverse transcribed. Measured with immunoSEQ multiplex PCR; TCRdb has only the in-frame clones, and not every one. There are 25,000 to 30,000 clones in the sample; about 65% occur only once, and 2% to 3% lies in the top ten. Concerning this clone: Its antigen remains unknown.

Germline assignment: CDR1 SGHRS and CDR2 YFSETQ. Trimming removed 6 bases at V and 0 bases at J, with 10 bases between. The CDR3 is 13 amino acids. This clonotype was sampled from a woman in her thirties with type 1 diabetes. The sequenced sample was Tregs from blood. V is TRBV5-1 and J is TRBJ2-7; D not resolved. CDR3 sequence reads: CASTPDSSYEQYF. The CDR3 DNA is TGCGCCAGCACCCCTGATAGCTCCTACGAGCAGTACTTC.